A selection of T cell receptor beta chains follows, all from one sample in a study of long-term antiretroviral therapy in people with HIV. This table comes from immunoSEQ multiplex PCR, and its TCRdb copy is limited to in-frame clones, with some not included. The table includes some 20,000 clones, 90% detected once. This specimen consisted of unsorted PBMCs, obtained about 4.5 years before starting antiretroviral therapy. These receptors originate from a woman between 25 and 40 years old with HIV. Both conserved end residues are part of each CDR3. The D gene is left open where the match is weak.

j_call,v_call,d_call,cdr3_nt,cdr3_aa
TRBJ2-1,TRBV19,TRBD2,TGTGCCAGTAGGACCACTAGCGGGGGCTACAATGAGCAGTTCTTC,CASRTTSGGYNEQFF
TRBJ2-7,TRBV19,.,TGTGCCAGTAGTTTTTCCAGGGACACCTACGAGCAGTACTTC,CASSFSRDTYEQYF
TRBJ2-3,TRBV7-2,TRBD2,TGTGCCAGCAGATTGGGACTAGCACCCGCAGATACGCAGTATTTT,CASRLGLAPADTQYF
TRBJ1-3,TRBV11-1,TRBD1,TGTGCCAGCAGCACGGGACAGAGAAACACCATATATTTT,CASSTGQRNTIYF
TRBJ1-5,TRBV30,TRBD1,TGTGCCTGGAGCCGGACAGGGGGATTTAGGAATCAGCCCCAGCATTTT,CAWSRTGGFRNQPQHF
TRBJ1-5,TRBV30,.,TGTGCCTGGAGTAAGAGGGGAAGCCAGCCCCAGCATTTT,CAWSKRGSQPQHF
TRBJ1-1,TRBV7-2,TRBD1,TGTGCCAGCAGCCTCGGGGCAGGGGGGGTTAATGTAGCTTTCTTT,CASSLGAGGVNVAFF
TRBJ1-3,TRBV5-1,.,TGCGCCAGCAGCTTGGAAGGCAGCTTCTCTGGAAACACCATATATTTT,CASSLEGSFSGNTIYF
TRBJ1-6,TRBV7-9,.,TGTGCCAGCAGCTTAAACTCGGCAGCGAATTCACCCCTCCACTTT,CASSLNSAANSPLHF
TRBJ2-3,TRBV6-5,.,TGTGCCAGCAGTTTACAGGGATCACTCACAGATACGCAGTATTTT,CASSLQGSLTDTQYF